This T cell receptor beta chain was retrieved from a study of cytomegalovirus exposure and HLA in healthy donors. Study-level findings and limits: A prior analysis recorded that most TCR beta V segments were productive about 87% or about 30% of the time.

60 Vbeta and 13 Jbeta primers were used in PCR. Repertoires were generated with immunoSEQ multiplex PCR, while TCRdb's copy carries only in-frame clones and drops some. The sample has fewer than 250,000 clones; roughly 80% are singletons. Trimming removed 3 bases from V and 0 bases from J, with 14 bases in between. This CDR3 has 16 amino acids. Germline assignment: CDR1 SGHVS and CDR2 FNYEAQ. As for this clone: Its specificity is unknown.

V is TRBV7-6 and J is TRBJ1-1, with D unclear. What was sequenced was PBMCs. This TCR was sampled from a man under 40 in good health and CMV-seronegative. CDR3 sequence: CASSLGKGGMNTEAFF. The CDR3 DNA reads TGTGCCAGCAGCTTGGGAAAGGGAGGTATGAACACTGAAGCTTTCTTT.